One sample yielded the 28 T cell receptor beta chains listed below, sequenced in a study of blood T cells in healthy people across ages. A second PCR, run for about 7 to 11 cycles, used a sample-barcoded 5' primer plus a J-beta primer mix. MiXCR, applied by TCRdb to the 5' RACE reads, yields one record per CDR3 protein. The sample consists of fewer than 2,000,000 distinct CDR3 sequences, roughly a third of them appearing once. Sequenced input: blood. These receptors were taken from a woman in her 30s in good health.

This clonotype was observed many times. The V and J genes are TRBV20-1 and TRBJ1-2, with TRBD1 matching 9 bases. The ends lost 0 bases at V and 7 bases at J; junction bases unmatched: 3. Germline V gene data show CDR1 as DFQATT and CDR2 as SNEGSKA (reference sequence). This CDR3 is built from 13 residues. The CDR3 DNA follows: TGCAGTGCTAGAGAAGGGACAGGGATTGGCTACACCTTC. Amino acid sequence: CSAREGTGIGYTF.

The chain links TRBV4-1 to TRBJ2-5, with 14 bases that match TRBD2. Unmatched junction bases numbered 6, after V lost 6 bases and J lost 3 bases. In germline, CDR1 is MGHRA, CDR2 YSYEKL. The CDR3 has 16 amino acids. The CDR3 here is CASRPGTSGRKETQYF. The CDR3 nucleotides read TGCGCCAGCAGACCTGGGACTAGCGGGAGAAAAGAGACCCAGTACTTC.

This clonotype was seen a few times. The chain recombines TRBV3-1 with TRBJ1-5; TRBD1 is a possible D gene (6 bases). Germline-derived CDR1 and CDR2 are LGHDT and YNNKEL (reference sequence). V was pared by 2 bases and J by 5 bases, with 10 bases between. The CDR3 has 14 amino acids. CDR3 sequence reads: CASSQTDSYQPQHF. CDR3 nucleotides: TGTGCCAGCAGCCAAACGGACAGCTATCAGCCCCAGCATTTT.

This chain joins TRBV15 and TRBJ2-7; 13 bases match TRBD2. Per the germline V gene, CDR1 is LNHNV and CDR2 is YYDKDF (reference sequence). This CDR3 region has 16 residues. The junction had 6 bases not matched to a gene; V was cut back by 2 bases and J by 5 bases. CDR3 region: CATSRSRTSGRDEQYF. CDR3 coding DNA: TGTGCCACCAGCAGATCCCGGACTAGCGGGAGAGACGAGCAGTACTTC. Together with reference TRBV15 and TRBJ2-7, the CDR3 gives the full variable domain: DAMVIQNPRYQVTQFGKPVTLSCSQTLNHNVMYWYQQKSSQAPKLLFHYYDKDFNNEADTPDNFQSRRPNTSFCFLDIRSPGLGDTAMYLCATSRSRTSGRDEQYFGPGTRLTVT.

The sample holds many counts of this clonotype. The rearrangement links TRBV29-1 to TRBJ2-4; unclear D gene. V gave up 1 base and J gave up 4 bases, with 5 bases separating them. Germline CDR1 reads SQVTM; CDR2 reads ANQGSEA. This CDR3 has 12 residues. CDR3 loop: CSVEGQKNIQYF. As DNA, the CDR3 is TGCAGCGTTGAAGGTCAGAAAAACATTCAGTACTTC.

This clonotype has a handful of counts. The chain uses TRBV6-1 and TRBJ1-1, with 10 bases aligning to TRBD1. CDR1 MNHNS and CDR2 SASEGT come from the germline V gene. CDR3 length: 16 residues. J gave up 2 bases and V 1 base, and 4 bases lay outside the gene matches. CDR3 sequence reads: CASSEGDRGRNTEAFF. The CDR3 coding sequence is TGTGCCAGCAGTGAAGGGGACAGGGGACGAAACACTGAAGCTTTCTTT.

This clonotype came up a few times. CDR3: CASSVAQGRWETQYF. CDR3 DNA: TGTGCCAGCAGCGTAGCACAGGGTCGATGGGAGACCCAGTACTTC. The chain joins TRBV9 to TRBJ2-5; D perhaps matches TRBD1 (6 bases). Looked up from germline, CDR1 is SGDLS and CDR2 is YYNGEE. There are 15 residues in the CDR3. The germline V and J ends were trimmed by 0 bases and 5 bases, with 14 bases remaining between them.

Here the CDR3 DNA reads TGTGCCAGCAGGAAGATACAGGGATTTGCAACTAATGAAAAACTGTTTTTT. Its protein product is CASRKIQGFATNEKLFF. V is TRBV2 and J is TRBJ1-4; perhaps TRBD1 as D (6 bases). The germline gives CDR1 SNHLY, CDR2 FYNNEI. This CDR3 spans 17 amino acids. Trimming left V 6 bases short and J 0 bases short, with 17 bases between.

A remark on this clonotype: The junction departs from germline at one end; a sequencing error may be responsible. The chain joins TRBV20-1 to TRBJ2-1; no clear D. The CDR3 covers 16 residues. CDR1 and CDR2 from the germline V gene are DFQATT and SNEGSKA (reference sequence). CDR3 residues: CSARAPHGSSYKEQFF. The CDR3 coding sequence is TGCAGTGCTAGAGCCCCCCATGGAAGCTCCTACAAAGAGCAGTTCTTC.

This sequence joins TRBV7-9 and TRBJ1-4; a weak D match, TRBD1 (6 bases). V was shortened by 1 base and J by 7 bases, with 13 bases between the two germline ends. This CDR3 contains 15 residues. Germline CDR1 and CDR2: SEHNR and FQNEAQ (reference sequence). The CDR3 here is CASSLVPSGVEKLFF. CDR3 coding DNA: TGTGCCAGCAGCTTAGTTCCGTCAGGGGTTGAAAAACTGTTTTTT.

This clonotype was seen a handful of times. The J gene is TRBJ2-3, the V gene TRBV30; 11 bases are a match to TRBD2. Trimming at V came to 3 bases and at J to 1 base, leaving 6 bases not matched to a gene. Germline-derived CDR1 and CDR2 are GTSNPN and SVGIG (reference sequence). The CDR3 spans 16 residues. The CDR3 DNA sequence: TGTGCCTGGAGGGCTGGGACTAGCGGAGGCACAGATACGCAGTATTTT. Translating gives CAWRAGTSGGTDTQYF.

Remarks on this clonotype: This may be a read error, as it is one base from a much larger clone. V usage is TRBV29-1 and J usage is TRBJ2-7, with TRBD2 as a possible D gene (5 bases). CDR3 length: 12 residues. Germline CDR1 is SQVTM and CDR2 is ANQGSEA. Trimming left V 1 base short and J 6 bases short, with 10 bases between. DNA for the CDR3: TGCAGCGTTGAAGGTCTAGCCTCCGAGCAGTACTTC. It specifies CSVEGLASEQYF.

This clonotype was detected a few times. DNA of the CDR3: TGTGCCAGCAGTTTCGGACAGGCCGGCTCTGGGGCCAACGTCCTGACTTTC. It yields the protein CASSFGQAGSGANVLTF. The chain combines TRBV27 with TRBJ2-6, with 7 positions matching TRBD1. The germline CDR1 and CDR2 sequences are MNHEY and SMNVEV (reference sequence). The CDR3 is made up of 17 amino acids. The trim removed 3 bases at V and 0 bases at J, leaving 5 bases unmatched.

The chain couples TRBV30 to TRBJ2-3; no clear D. CDR3 length: 12 residues. Germline values: CDR1 GTSNPN, CDR2 SVGIG (reference sequence). V was cut by 4 bases and J by 1 base, with 6 bases left in between. The CDR3 loop is CAWTGGTDTQYF. In nucleotides, the CDR3 is TGTGCCTGGACGGGTGGCACAGATACGCAGTATTTT.

This chain connects TRBV20-1 to TRBJ2-7, with 8 bases that match TRBD2. Germline V gives CDR1 DFQATT, CDR2 SNEGSKA (reference sequence). The CDR3 has 15 residues. V gave up 5 bases and J gave up 4 bases; unmatched junction bases: 13. The CDR3 DNA reads TGCAGTGCTCCCCACACCGGAACTAGCGGATACGAGCAGTACTTC. Translation: CSAPHTGTSGYEQYF.

This chain connects TRBV12-3 or TRBV12-4 to TRBJ1-2; D gene ambiguous. The CDR3 runs 12 residues. Trimming shortened V by 4 bases and J by 8 bases, and 11 bases separated the two germline ends. CDR3 region: CASSSPRYGYTF. For the CDR3, the DNA is TGTGCCAGCAGTTCCCCAAGGTACGGCTACACCTTC.

This chain connects TRBV5-1 to TRBJ1-1, with 7 nucleotides matching TRBD1. Germline CDR1 SGHRS, CDR2 YFSETQ. Trimming took 0 bases from V and 0 from J; bases not matched to a gene: 8. This CDR3 region has 17 residues. The CDR3 here is CASSLASKGGMNTEAFF. The CDR3 DNA reads TGCGCCAGCAGCTTGGCCAGTAAAGGGGGCATGAACACTGAAGCTTTCTTT.

This clonotype has just a few counts. The V call is TRBV3-1, the J call TRBJ2-1; tentatively, D is TRBD2 (7 bases). This CDR3 contains 15 residues. Looked up from germline, CDR1 is LGHDT and CDR2 is YNNKEL (reference sequence). Trimming pared 3 bases from V and 4 bases from J, leaving 13 bases between. In DNA form, the CDR3 reads TGTGCCAGCAGCCACGGGGGGCCCCAATACAATGAGCAGTTCTTC. This gives the protein CASSHGGPQYNEQFF.

The DNA of the CDR3 is TGTGCCAGCAGCGCGACAGGTCTGGGGGACTACAATGAGCAGTTCTTC. Translation gives CASSATGLGDYNEQFF. The gene calls are TRBV7-3 and TRBJ2-1, with D perhaps matching TRBD1 (6 bases). The CDR3 extends over 16 amino acids. The germline CDR1 and CDR2 sequences are SGHTA and FQGTGA. The V gene lost 5 bases and the J gene lost 3 bases, with 17 bases spanning the gap.

Only a few counts were recorded for this clonotype. The gene calls are TRBV10-3 and TRBJ1-1; no firm D call. V was cut by 4 bases and J by 1 base, with 13 bases left in between. Germline CDR1 and CDR2: ENHRY and SYGVKD. This CDR3 has 15 residues. This CDR3 is CAISGSEKGNTEAFF. Here the CDR3 DNA reads TGTGCCATCAGTGGGTCGGAAAAGGGGAACACTGAAGCTTTCTTT.

The chain is built from TRBV11-1 and TRBJ1-6, with TRBD1 as a possible D gene (5 bases). The germline CDR1 and CDR2 sequences are SGHAT and FQDESV (reference sequence). Trimming stripped 6 bases from V and 10 bases from J, with 10 bases between. This CDR3 is built from 12 residues. The CDR3 region has the DNA TGTGCCAGCAGATCGGACAACTCACCCCTCCACTTT. Its translation is CASRSDNSPLHF.

This clonotype was seen many times. CDR3 nucleotide sequence: TGTGCCAGCAGACACCAAACCCGGACAGGGCTTATCACAGATACGCAGTATTTT. Translating gives CASRHQTRTGLITDTQYF. The genes are TRBV7-9 and TRBJ2-3, with 8 bases fitting TRBD1. After removal of 6 bases from V and 2 bases from J, the junction contained 16 bases not matched to a gene. Germline V lookup: CDR1 SEHNR, CDR2 FQNEAQ (reference sequence). There are 18 residues in the CDR3.

The chain is built from TRBV20-1 and TRBJ2-5, with D maybe TRBD2 (5 bases). Trimming stripped 7 bases from V and 3 bases from J, with 12 bases between. CDR3 length equals 12 residues. Germline CDR1 is DFQATT and CDR2 is SNEGSKA (reference sequence). DNA for the CDR3: TGCAGTGTACTAGGGATAGAAGAGACCCAGTACTTC. It specifies CSVLGIEETQYF.

The CDR3 DNA sequence: TGTGCCAGCAGCTTATTGTCCCCGATTTACGAGCAGTACTTC. Protein sequence: CASSLLSPIYEQYF. The rearrangement uses TRBV7-9 and TRBJ2-7; no reliable D call. The CDR3 extends over 14 amino acids. Trimming shortened V by 2 bases and J by 4 bases, and 12 bases separated the two germline ends. From germline, CDR1 is SEHNR and CDR2 FQNEAQ (reference sequence).

This clonotype was observed a few times. This chain connects TRBV25-1 to TRBJ2-3; D is ambiguous. Germline V gene lookup returns CDR1 MGHDK and CDR2 SYGVNS. Trimming cost V 3 bases and J 3 bases, with 13 bases left between them. The CDR3 is 15 residues long. CDR3 sequence: CASSDDSVGTDTQYF. The CDR3 nucleotides are TGTGCCAGCAGTGACGACTCCGTCGGAACAGATACGCAGTATTTT.

In this sample, this clonotype turned up a few times. The chain links TRBV9 to TRBJ2-1; D is perhaps TRBD2 (6 bases). With 4 bases removed from V and 9 bases from J, the gap between germline ends came to 17 bases. CDR1 SGDLS and CDR2 YYNGEE come from the germline V gene. This CDR3 has 14 amino acids. For the CDR3, the DNA is TGTGCCAGCAGCCCCTTTGGGCGGGAAGGTGAGCAGTTCTTC. It translates to CASSPFGREGEQFF.

As for this clonotype: The junction differs from germline at one of its ends, possibly a read error. V and J are TRBV4-1 and TRBJ2-3; TRBD1 agrees at 10 bases. This CDR3 contains 19 residues. Per germline, CDR1 MGHRA and CDR2 YSYEKL. This CDR3 is CASSQEGGQGLTSTGTQYF. The CDR3 bases are TGCGCCAGCAGCCAAGAAGGGGGACAGGGGTTGACTAGCACAGGTACGCAGTATTTT.

This clonotype was counted a few times. This chain connects TRBV21-1 to TRBJ2-7; the D call TRBD1 from the table was never checked on the DNA. TRBV21-1 is a pseudogene. The length of the CDR3 is 16 residues. The CDR3 DNA reads as TGTGCCAGCAGCAAAGTGGGGACAGGGGGCATCTACGAGCAGTACTTC. Translating it yields CASSKVGTGGIYEQYF.